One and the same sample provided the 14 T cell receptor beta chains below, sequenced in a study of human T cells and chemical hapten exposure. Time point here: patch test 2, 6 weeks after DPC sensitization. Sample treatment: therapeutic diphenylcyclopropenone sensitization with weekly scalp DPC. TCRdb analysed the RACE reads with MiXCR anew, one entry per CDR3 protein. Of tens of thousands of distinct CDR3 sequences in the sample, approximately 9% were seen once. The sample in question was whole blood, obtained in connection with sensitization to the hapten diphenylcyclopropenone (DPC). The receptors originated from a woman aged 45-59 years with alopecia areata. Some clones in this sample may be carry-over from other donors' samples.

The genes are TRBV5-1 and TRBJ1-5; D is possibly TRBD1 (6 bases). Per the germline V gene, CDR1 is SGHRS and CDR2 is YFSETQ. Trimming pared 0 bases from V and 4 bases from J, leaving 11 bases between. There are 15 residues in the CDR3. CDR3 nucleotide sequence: TGCGCCAGCAGCTTGGCAGGGGTATCGAATCAGCCCCAGCATTTT. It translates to CASSLAGVSNQPQHF.

CDR3 DNA: TGTGCCAGCACTGAGTGGCATTCGAACACTGAAGCTTTCTTT. Its protein product is CASTEWHSNTEAFF. V usage is TRBV2 and J usage is TRBJ1-1; D gene ambiguous. The V and J ends lost 7 bases and 1 base respectively, with 13 bases between them. Germline loops: CDR1 SNHLY, CDR2 FYNNEI. CDR3 length equals 14 residues.

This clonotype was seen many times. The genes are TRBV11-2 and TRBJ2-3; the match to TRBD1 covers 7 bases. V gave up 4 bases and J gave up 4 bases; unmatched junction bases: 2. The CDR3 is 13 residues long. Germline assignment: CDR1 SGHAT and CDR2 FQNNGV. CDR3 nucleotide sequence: TGTGCCAGCAGCTATACAGGGGCAGATACGCAGTATTTT. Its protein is CASSYTGADTQYF.

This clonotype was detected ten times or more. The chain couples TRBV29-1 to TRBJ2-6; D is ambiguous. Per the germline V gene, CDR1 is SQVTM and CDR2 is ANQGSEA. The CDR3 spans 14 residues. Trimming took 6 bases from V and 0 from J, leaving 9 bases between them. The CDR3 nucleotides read TGCAGCGTGACGGTCAGCTCTGGGGCCAACGTCCTGACTTTC. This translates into CSVTVSSGANVLTF. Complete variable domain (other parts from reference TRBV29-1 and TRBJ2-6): SAVISQKPSRDICQRGTSLTIQCQVDSQVTMMFWYRQQPGQSLTLIATANQGSEATYESGFVIDKFPISRPNLTFSTLTVSNMSPEDSSIYLCSVTVSSGANVLTFGAGSRLTVL.

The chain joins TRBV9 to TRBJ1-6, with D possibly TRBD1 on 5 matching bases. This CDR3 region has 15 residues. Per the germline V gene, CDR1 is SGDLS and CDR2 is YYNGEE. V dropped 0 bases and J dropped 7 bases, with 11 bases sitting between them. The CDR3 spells CASSVDAGSNSPLHF. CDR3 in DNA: TGTGCCAGCAGCGTAGACGCAGGGTCCAATTCACCCCTCCACTTT.

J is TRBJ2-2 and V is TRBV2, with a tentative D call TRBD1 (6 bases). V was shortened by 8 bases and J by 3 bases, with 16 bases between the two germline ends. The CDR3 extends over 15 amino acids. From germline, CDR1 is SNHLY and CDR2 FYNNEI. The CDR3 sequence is CASSSVGAYTGELFF. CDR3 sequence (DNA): TGTGCCAGCTCCAGTGTGGGGGCCTACACCGGGGAGCTGTTTTTT.

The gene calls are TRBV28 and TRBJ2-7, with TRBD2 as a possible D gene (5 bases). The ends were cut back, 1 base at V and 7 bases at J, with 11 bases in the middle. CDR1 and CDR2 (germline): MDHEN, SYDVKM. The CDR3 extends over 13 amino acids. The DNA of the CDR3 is TGTGCCAGCAGTTTATTAGGGCCGGGGGAGCAGTACTTC. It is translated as CASSLLGPGEQYF.

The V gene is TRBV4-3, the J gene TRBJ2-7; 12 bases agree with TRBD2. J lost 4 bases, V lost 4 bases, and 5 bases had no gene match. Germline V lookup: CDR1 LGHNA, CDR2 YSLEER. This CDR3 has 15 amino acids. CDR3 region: CASSLGTSGWYEQYF. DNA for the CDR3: TGCGCCAGCAGCCTAGGGACTAGCGGGTGGTACGAGCAGTACTTC.

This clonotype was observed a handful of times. The CDR3: CAISEGASGRVHNEQFF. The CDR3 region has the DNA TGTGCCATCAGTGAGGGGGCGAGCGGGAGAGTTCACAATGAGCAGTTCTTC. The chain employs TRBV10-3 and TRBJ2-1; TRBD2 matches at 8 bases. CDR3 size: 17 residues. The trim removed 2 bases at V and 5 bases at J, leaving 11 bases unmatched. Germline V gene sequence: CDR1 ENHRY, CDR2 SYGVKD.

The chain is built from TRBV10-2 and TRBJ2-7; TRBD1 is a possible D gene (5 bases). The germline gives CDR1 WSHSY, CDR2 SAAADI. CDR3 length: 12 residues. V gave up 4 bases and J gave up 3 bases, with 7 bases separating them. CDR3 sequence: CASSGDSYEQYF. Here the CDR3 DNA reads TGCGCCAGCAGTGGCGACAGCTACGAGCAGTACTTC.

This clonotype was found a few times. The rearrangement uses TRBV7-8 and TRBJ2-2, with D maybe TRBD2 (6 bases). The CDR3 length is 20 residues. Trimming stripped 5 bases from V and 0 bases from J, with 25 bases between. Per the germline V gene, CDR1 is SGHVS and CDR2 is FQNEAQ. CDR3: CASSPGGSPSPGANTGELFF. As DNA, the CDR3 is TGTGCCAGCAGCCCCGGCGGCTCGCCGAGTCCGGGAGCGAACACCGGGGAGCTGTTTTTT.

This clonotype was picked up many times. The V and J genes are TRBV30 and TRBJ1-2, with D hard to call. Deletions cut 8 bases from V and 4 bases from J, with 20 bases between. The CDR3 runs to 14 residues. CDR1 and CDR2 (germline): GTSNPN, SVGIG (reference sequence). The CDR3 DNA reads TGTGCCCAAAGGTCAGCCTTTTCTGGCTATGGCTACACCTTC. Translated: CAQRSAFSGYGYTF.

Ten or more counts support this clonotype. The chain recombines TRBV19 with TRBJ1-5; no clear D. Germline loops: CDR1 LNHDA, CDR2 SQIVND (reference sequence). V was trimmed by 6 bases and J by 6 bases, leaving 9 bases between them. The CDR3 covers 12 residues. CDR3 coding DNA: TGTGCCAGTAGATACGGGTCTCAGCCCCAGCATTTT. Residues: CASRYGSQPQHF.

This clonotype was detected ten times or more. The CDR3 region has the DNA TGCGCCAGCACAGACAGGCCCGAAGTGTCTGGCTACACCTTC. This sequence encodes CASTDRPEVSGYTF. This sequence joins TRBV10-2 and TRBJ1-2; the D gene is possibly TRBD1 (6 bases). With 7 bases removed from V and 7 bases from J, the gap between germline ends came to 19 bases. Looked up from germline, CDR1 is WSHSY and CDR2 is SAAADI. CDR3 length: 14 amino acids.